The 17 T cell receptor beta chains below all came from one sample that was sequenced in a study of patients and donors after allogeneic stem cell transplantation. MiXCR, run by TCRdb on the RT-PCR reads, gives a single entry per CDR3 protein. The sample includes approximately 200,000 distinct CDR3 sequences, around 41% of them seen just once. The source material was blood, either unsorted or a sorted T cell fraction (not recorded which). All receptors derive from a human donor who was either an allogeneic HSCT recipient or a stem cell or donor lymphocyte infusion donor (not recorded which). It is not recorded whose cells these are; they may come from a transplant donor.

This clonotype occurred a few times. The gene calls are TRBV5-5 and TRBJ1-5, with D tentatively TRBD1 (5 bases). The germline V gene has CDR1 SGHKS and CDR2 YYEKEE (reference sequence). V lost 3 bases, J lost 1 base, and 17 bases lay in between. This CDR3 has 17 residues. The CDR3 spells CASSWGRSPGSNQPQHF. The CDR3 DNA is TGTGCCAGCAGCTGGGGCCGGTCCCCCGGGAGCAATCAGCCCCAGCATTTT.

The table lists this clonotype with a few counts. The CDR3 bases are TGTGCCAGCAGTGGAGGCGGGAAGGATGAAAAACTGTTTTTT. This translates into CASSGGGKDEKLFF. This chain links TRBV28 with TRBJ1-4; no clear D. This CDR3 has 14 amino acids. Germline V CDR1 and CDR2: MDHEN, SYDVKM. V gave up 5 bases and J gave up 6 bases, with 13 bases separating them.

This clonotype has ten or more counts. The V gene is TRBV29-1, the J gene TRBJ1-1; TRBD1 matches at 8 bases. Unmatched junction bases numbered 1, after V lost 6 bases and J lost 1 base. The CDR3 is made up of 12 amino acids. Germline V lookup: CDR1 SQVTM, CDR2 ANQGSEA. This chain's CDR3 is CSVGQGNTEAFF. CDR3 bases: TGCAGCGTCGGACAGGGGAACACTGAAGCTTTCTTT.

V usage is TRBV10-3 and J usage is TRBJ2-4; TRBD1 is a possible D gene (5 bases). The germline gives CDR1 ENHRY, CDR2 SYGVKD. Trimming shortened V by 7 bases and J by 0 bases, and 13 bases separated the two germline ends. The CDR3 extends over 15 amino acids. CDR3 loop: CAIINQGIAKNIQYF. In DNA form, the CDR3 reads TGTGCCATCATTAATCAGGGAATAGCCAAAAACATTCAGTACTTC.

The V gene is TRBV10-3, the J gene TRBJ2-5; D is ambiguous. Germline V gene data show CDR1 as ENHRY and CDR2 as SYGVKD. V was shortened by 3 bases and J by 1 base, with 6 bases between the two germline ends. The CDR3 is 13 residues long. The CDR3 bases are TGTGCCATCAGTGACAGAAGCCAAGAGACCCAGTACTTC. This gives the protein CAISDRSQETQYF.

The DNA of the CDR3 is TGTGCCATCAGCAAAATACTGACTCAGGGGAACACTGAAGCTTTCTTT. Amino acid sequence: CAISKILTQGNTEAFF. V usage is TRBV10-3 and J usage is TRBJ1-1; weak D call: TRBD1 (5 bases). The CDR3 is made up of 16 amino acids. Germline V lookup: CDR1 ENHRY, CDR2 SYGVKD. V was shortened by 6 bases and J by 1 base, with 18 bases between the two germline ends.

This clonotype was recorded at least ten times. This sequence joins TRBV4-2 and TRBJ1-6, with a tentative D call TRBD1 (5 bases). Trimming removed 1 base from V and 4 bases from J, with 11 bases in between. The CDR3 extends over 16 amino acids. Germline V gene data show CDR1 as LGHNA and CDR2 as YNFKEQ. CDR3 nucleotide sequence: TGTGCCAGCAGCCAAGTGGGGGACTGGTATAATTCACCCCTCCACTTT. Translated: CASSQVGDWYNSPLHF.

This clonotype has a handful of counts. This sequence joins TRBV2 and TRBJ1-1; D gene ambiguous. The V end was cut by 4 bases, the J end by 1 base, with 7 bases between. The CDR3 has 13 residues. Germline V gene sequence: CDR1 SNHLY, CDR2 FYNNEI. The CDR3 loop is CASSVGENTEAFF. The CDR3 DNA reads as TGTGCCAGCAGTGTTGGAGAGAACACTGAAGCTTTCTTT.

CDR3 bases: TGTGCCCACTCATTAGCGAACAATGAGCAGTTCTTC. The encoded protein is CAHSLANNEQFF. The chain combines TRBV10-3 with TRBJ2-1; weak D call: TRBD2 (5 bases). This CDR3 has 12 amino acids. Trimming took 11 bases from V and 5 from J, leaving 13 bases between them. The V gene's germline CDR1 is ENHRY and CDR2 SYGVKD.

V and J are TRBV21-1 and TRBJ2-7; the table's TRBD1 call for D was not verified on the DNA. TRBV21-1 counts as a pseudogene. The CDR3 contains 10 residues. CDR3 in DNA: TGTGCCAGCAGCGCCCGGGACAGGTATTTC. Encoded protein: CASSARDRYF.

The J gene is TRBJ1-3, the V gene TRBV20-1, with D tentatively TRBD1 (6 bases). Trimming pared 3 bases from V and 6 bases from J, leaving 9 bases between. The germline V gene has CDR1 DFQATT and CDR2 SNEGSKA (reference sequence). CDR3 length: 12 residues. CDR3 region: CSASRGENTIYF. The CDR3 bases are TGCAGTGCTAGCAGGGGAGAAAACACCATATATTTT.

The chain carries TRBV4-2 and TRBJ2-7; D is perhaps TRBD1 or TRBD2 (5 bases each). CDR3 length: 15 residues. Germline V gene sequence: CDR1 LGHNA, CDR2 YNFKEQ. V shed 0 bases and J shed 5 bases, with 14 bases lying between them. The CDR3 DNA sequence: TGTGCCAGCAGCCAAGACGCAGGGCAGAGGGACGAGCAGTACTTC. Protein sequence: CASSQDAGQRDEQYF.

The V call is TRBV6-1, the J call TRBJ1-1; TRBD1 is a possible D gene (6 bases). Looked up from germline, CDR1 is MNHNS and CDR2 is SASEGT. This CDR3 is built from 14 residues. Trimming shortened V by 6 bases and J by 7 bases, and 18 bases separated the two germline ends. CDR3 sequence reads: CASSSDRTTDEAFF. The CDR3, as DNA: TGTGCCAGCAGCTCCGACAGGACAACGGATGAAGCTTTCTTT.

This clonotype has more than one count but fewer than ten. V and J are TRBV28 and TRBJ1-2; the match to TRBD1 covers 9 bases. The germline gives CDR1 MDHEN, CDR2 SYDVKM. CDR3 length: 17 residues. The V and J ends lost 7 bases and 2 bases, in that order; junction bases with no gene match: 14. CDR3 protein: CASKFDRGFDTNYGYTF. CDR3 nucleotides: TGTGCCAGCAAGTTTGACAGGGGGTTTGACACCAACTATGGCTACACCTTC.

The J gene is TRBJ1-2, the V gene TRBV30; D possibly corresponds to TRBD1 (5 bases). Trimming took 8 bases from V and 8 from J, leaving 15 bases between them. The length of the CDR3 is 11 residues. Germline lookup yields CDR1 GTSNPN and CDR2 SVGIG (reference sequence). The CDR3: CARDGQEGYTF. The CDR3 bases are TGTGCCAGGGACGGGCAAGAGGGCTACACCTTC.

This clonotype was counted many times. The chain uses TRBV28 and TRBJ1-4, with no clear D. Between the trimmed V and J ends, which lost 6 bases and 4 bases, there was a span of 3 bases. The CDR3 length is 11 residues. CDR1 and CDR2 (germline): MDHEN, SYDVKM. In DNA, the CDR3 is TGTGCCAGCAGCAGTAATGAAAAACTGTTTTTT. Protein sequence: CASSSNEKLFF.

This clonotype was counted only a few times. The rearrangement joins TRBV20-1 to TRBJ2-3; D gene uncertain. The germline V gene has CDR1 DFQATT and CDR2 SNEGSKA (reference sequence). The CDR3 has 12 amino acids. CDR3 coding DNA: TGCAGCCCCCTGGGCCGCACAGATACGCAGTATTTT. Protein: CSPLGRTDTQYF.